What follows are 9 T cell receptor beta chains derived from one specimen sequenced in a study of blood T cells in healthy people across ages. Primed by a sample-barcoded 5' primer and a J-beta primer mix, a second PCR proceeded for roughly 6 to 12 cycles. TCRdb re-called the 5' RACE reads through MiXCR, storing one row per CDR3 protein. This table has approximately 800,000 distinct CDR3 sequences, under 30% appearing once. The same data also contributed to another study, on T cells of mothers and their children.

The sequenced sample consisted of blood. The receptors originated from a boy younger than 18 in good health.

The gene calls are TRBV27 and TRBJ2-7; D possibly matches TRBD1 or TRBD2 (5 bases each). Per the germline V gene, CDR1 is MNHEY and CDR2 is SMNVEV (reference sequence). The CDR3 covers 13 residues. V was pared by 6 bases and J by 5 bases, with 14 bases between. The CDR3 DNA reads TGTGCCAGCAGCCACCCCCGGGGCGACGAGCAGTACTTC. It codes for CASSHPRGDEQYF.

This rearrangement joins TRBV7-3 to TRBJ2-3, with 10 nucleotides matching TRBD1. The ends lost 1 base at V and 6 bases at J; junction bases unmatched: 7. The CDR3 runs to 16 residues. The V gene's germline CDR1 is SGHTA and CDR2 FQGTGA. CDR3 DNA: TGTGCCAGCAGCTTAATCGGGACAGGGGCGGGGGATACGCAGTATTTT. It is translated as CASSLIGTGAGDTQYF.

This clonotype has just a few counts. The chain combines TRBV9 with TRBJ1-3; a possible D gene is TRBD1 (5 bases). In germline, CDR1 is SGDLS, CDR2 YYNGEE. The CDR3 length is 13 residues. Trimming removed 4 bases at V and 8 bases at J, with 13 bases between. Written as DNA, the CDR3 is TGTGCCAGCAGCCCCGAGGGACGGGACACCATATATTTT. It is translated as CASSPEGRDTIYF.

This clonotype was recorded a few times. The chain uses TRBV7-3 and TRBJ2-1; D might be TRBD1 or TRBD2, each matching 6 bases. Deletions cut 5 bases from V and 8 bases from J, with 10 bases between. The CDR3 extends over 12 amino acids. Germline CDR1 SGHTA, CDR2 FQGTGA. Here the CDR3 DNA reads TGTGCCAGCAGCAGGGGGGCAGATGAGCAGTTCTTC. Translating it yields CASSRGADEQFF.

The chain links TRBV7-9 to TRBJ2-2, with 10 bases fitting TRBD1. The length of the CDR3 is 17 residues. V was clipped by 4 bases and J by 4 bases; unmatched bases: 9. Germline loops: CDR1 SEHNR, CDR2 FQNEAQ (reference sequence). The CDR3 reads CASSSSDRGHGTGELFF. CDR3 bases: TGTGCCAGCAGCTCATCTGACAGGGGGCACGGCACCGGGGAGCTGTTTTTT.

This clonotype occurred a few times. V gene TRBV12-3 or TRBV12-4 combines with J gene TRBJ2-7; D might be TRBD2 (6 bases). V lost 5 bases, J lost 2 bases, and 13 bases lay in between. This CDR3 is 14 amino acids long. CDR3 protein: CASSTGRPAYEQYF. In DNA form, the CDR3 reads TGTGCCAGCAGTACGGGGAGGCCCGCCTACGAGCAGTACTTC.

The chain joins TRBV3-1 to TRBJ1-2; 7 nucleotides agree with TRBD1. J was trimmed by 2 bases and V by 5 bases; bases with no gene match: 11. This CDR3 has 16 residues. Germline CDR1 reads LGHDT; CDR2 reads YNNKEL (reference sequence). As DNA, the CDR3 is TGTGCCAGCAGCTGGACAGGTCCTAGACGAAACTATGGCTACACCTTC. It encodes CASSWTGPRRNYGYTF.

In nucleotides, the CDR3 is TGCGCCAGCAGCTTGGGAGTAGCGGAAACCCAAGAGACCCAGTACTTC. Its protein product is CASSLGVAETQETQYF. The genes are TRBV5-1 and TRBJ2-5; D is possibly TRBD2 (6 bases). With 0 bases removed from V and 1 base from J, the gap between germline ends came to 13 bases. Germline loops: CDR1 SGHRS, CDR2 YFSETQ. The CDR3 loop spans 16 amino acids.

The chain couples TRBV12-3 or TRBV12-4 to TRBJ1-4; 10 bases are shared with TRBD1. V dropped 6 bases and J dropped 7; count of bases not matched to a gene: 8. The CDR3 covers 15 residues. CDR3 DNA sequence: TGTGCCAGCAGATACCAGACAGGGGGCGGTGAAAAACTGTTTTTT. Amino acid sequence: CASRYQTGGGEKLFF.